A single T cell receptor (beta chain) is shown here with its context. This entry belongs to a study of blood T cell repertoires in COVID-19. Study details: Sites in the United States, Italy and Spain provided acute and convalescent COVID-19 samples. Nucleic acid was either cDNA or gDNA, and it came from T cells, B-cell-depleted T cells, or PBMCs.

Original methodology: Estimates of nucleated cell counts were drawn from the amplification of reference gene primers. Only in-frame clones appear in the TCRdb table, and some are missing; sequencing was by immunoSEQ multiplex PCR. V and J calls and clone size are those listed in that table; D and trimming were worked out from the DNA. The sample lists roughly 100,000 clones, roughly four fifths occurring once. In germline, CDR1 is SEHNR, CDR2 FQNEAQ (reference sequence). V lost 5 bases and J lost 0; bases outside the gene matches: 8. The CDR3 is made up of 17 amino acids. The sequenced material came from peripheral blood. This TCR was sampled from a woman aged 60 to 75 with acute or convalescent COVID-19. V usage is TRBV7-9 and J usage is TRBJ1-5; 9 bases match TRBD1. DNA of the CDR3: TGTGCCAGCAGCCCTTGGACAGGGGAGGATAGCAATCAGCCCCAGCATTTT. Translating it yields CASSPWTGEDSNQPQHF. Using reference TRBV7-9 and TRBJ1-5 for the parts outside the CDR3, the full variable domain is DTGVSQNPRHKITKRGQNVTFRCDPISEHNRLYWYRQTLGQGPEFLTYFQNEAQLEKSRLLSDRFSAERPKGSFSTLEIQRTEQGDSAMYLCASSPWTGEDSNQPQHFGDGTRLSIL.